This record concerns one T cell receptor (beta chain) sequence. Antigen unknown. V shed 5 bases and J shed 2 bases, with 15 bases lying between them. CDR1 and CDR2 (germline): LGHNT, FRNRAP. The CDR3 is made up of 15 amino acids. This sample was taken from a study of T cell responses to AZD1222 COVID-19 vaccine. Findings of the study overall: Distributed over spike, vaccine-associated CD4 TCRs predominated at 160-218 and 743-854. Repertoires were sampled only after the peak T cell response. The donors showed a predominance of white British ancestry and of females, with possible underestimation of clonal diversity.

Assay: immunoSEQ multiplex PCR; the TCRdb copy retains only in-frame clones and omits some. The sample carries roughly 120,000 clones, about 92% recorded once. The source is an adult in good health. The specimen was peripheral blood, collected on day 0 of AZD1222 vaccination. V is TRBV12-5 and J is TRBJ1-2; no clear D gene. The CDR3 loop reads CASGPNLGRNYGYTF. The CDR3 DNA sequence: TGTGCTAGTGGTCCTAATCTCGGACGGAACTATGGCTACACCTTC.